The 27 T cell receptor beta chains below come from one sample, sequenced in a study of CD8 T cell repertoires and HIV-1 epitope variants. Some clones are missing from TCRdb's copy, which holds only in-frame ones; the method was immunoSEQ multiplex PCR. The sample lists several thousand clones; 64% were seen once. Antigens of these TCRs are unknown. The sequencing sample was made of cultured CD8+ T cells derived from PBMCs. These receptor sequences come from a male donor with HIV.

The J gene is TRBJ2-3, the V gene TRBV2; TRBD1 might be the D (5 bases). The CDR3 covers 13 residues. CDR1 SNHLY and CDR2 FYNNEI come from the germline V gene. The V end lost 6 bases, the J end lost 4 bases, and 11 bases lay between the germline ends. CDR3 nucleotides: TGTGCCAGCAGACTCTTAGGGGCAGATACGCAGTATTTT. Its translation: CASRLLGADTQYF.

V gene TRBV2 combines with J gene TRBJ2-1; D unclear. The CDR3 contains 15 residues. Germline CDR1 SNHLY, CDR2 FYNNEI. V lost 5 bases and J 3 bases, leaving 14 bases between the germline ends. The CDR3 spells CASSPYPKSYNEQFF. CDR3 coding DNA: TGTGCCAGCAGTCCTTATCCTAAGAGCTACAATGAGCAGTTCTTC.

The chain recombines TRBV6-5 with TRBJ1-1; D remains unclear. CDR1 and CDR2 (germline): MNHEY, SVGAGI. With 5 bases removed from V and 4 bases from J, the gap between germline ends came to 14 bases. The CDR3 has 14 amino acids. The CDR3 bases are TGTGCCAGCAGTCCACAGCCTAGAGGCACTGAAGCTTTCTTT. Protein sequence: CASSPQPRGTEAFF.

This rearrangement joins TRBV7-6 to TRBJ2-1; D is unclear. With 5 bases removed from V and 5 bases from J, the gap between germline ends came to 7 bases. Germline CDR1 SGHVS, CDR2 FNYEAQ. CDR3 length: 12 residues. CDR3 residues: CASSRYNNEQFF. CDR3 DNA sequence: TGTGCCAGCAGCCGATATAACAATGAGCAGTTCTTC.

This clone was seen just once. V and J are TRBV21-1 and TRBJ2-2; the DNA was not compared with TRBD2, the D call given in the table. TRBV21-1 corresponds to a pseudogene. This CDR3 contains 17 residues. The CDR3 nucleotides are TGTGCCAGCAGCAAAGAGGCTAGCGGGGCGACCCCGGGGGAGCTGTTTTTT. This translates into CASSKEASGATPGELFF.

V is TRBV6-5 and J is TRBJ2-7; weak D call: TRBD1 (5 bases). Germline CDR1 MNHEY, CDR2 SVGAGI. With 5 bases removed from V and 3 bases from J, the gap between germline ends came to 5 bases. This CDR3 has 11 amino acids. The CDR3 region is CASSDSYEQYF. DNA for the CDR3: TGTGCCAGCAGTGACAGCTACGAGCAGTACTTC.

This chain connects TRBV6-4 to TRBJ2-1; D uncertain. Germline CDR1 and CDR2: MRHNA and SNTAGT. V lost 10 bases to trimming and J lost 6 bases, with 13 bases between them. CDR3 length: 12 amino acids. CDR3 sequence: CATKAPGNEQFF. As DNA, the CDR3 is TGTGCCACCAAGGCCCCGGGCAATGAGCAGTTCTTC.

CDR3: CASSEARVGTDTQYF. As DNA, the CDR3 is TGTGCCAGCAGTGAAGCAAGGGTAGGCACAGATACGCAGTATTTT. The gene calls are TRBV6-1 and TRBJ2-3; D not resolved. Per germline, CDR1 MNHNS and CDR2 SASEGT. Trimming removed 0 bases at V and 1 base at J, with 8 bases between. The CDR3 loop spans 15 amino acids.

This chain uses TRBV6-5 with TRBJ2-7; maybe TRBD2 (5 bases). In germline, CDR1 is MNHEY, CDR2 SVGAGI. The CDR3 has 11 amino acids. V lost 2 bases and J lost 7, with 6 bases in between. CDR3 sequence (DNA): TGTGCCAGCAGTTACAAGCGGGAGCAGTACTTC. Residues: CASSYKREQYF.

In its sample, this clone was seen a few times. The gene calls are TRBV5-4 and TRBJ1-2; the match to TRBD1 covers 8 bases. With V trimmed by 3 bases and J by 8 bases, 12 bases remained unmatched. Germline-derived CDR1 and CDR2 are SGHNT and YYREEE (reference sequence). CDR3 length: 15 residues. The CDR3 DNA reads as TGTGCCAGCAGCTCGGAACAGGGGGACCCTAGAGGCTACACCTTC. This encodes CASSSEQGDPRGYTF.

Within the sample, this clone is medium-sized. The V gene is TRBV7-9, the J gene TRBJ1-1; 7 positions agree with TRBD1. This CDR3 has 14 residues. After removal of 5 bases from V and 7 bases from J, the junction contained 10 bases not matched to a gene. CDR1 is SEHNR and CDR2 is FQNEAQ in the germline V gene (reference sequence). Written as DNA, the CDR3 is TGTGCCAGCAGCCTATCAGGGGGTAGCTATGAAGCTTTCTTT. Its protein product is CASSLSGGSYEAFF.

The chain joins TRBV2 to TRBJ2-7; 9 positions match TRBD2. The CDR3 runs to 18 residues. Trimming took 6 bases from V and 3 from J; bases not matched to a gene: 18. From germline, CDR1 is SNHLY and CDR2 FYNNEI. CDR3 nucleotide sequence: TGTGCCAGCAGGAGCCAACTAGCGGGCCTCATCCCTAACTACGAGCAGTACTTC. Translating gives CASRSQLAGLIPNYEQYF.

The chain uses TRBV7-2 and TRBJ2-2; no clear D. CDR1 is SGHTA, CDR2 FQGNSA, per germline. Trimming took off 5 bases at V and 7 bases at J, with 8 bases between the two ends. The CDR3 length is 12 residues. CDR3 amino acids: CASSLQDGELFF. The CDR3 nucleotides are TGTGCCAGCAGCCTTCAGGACGGGGAGCTGTTTTTT. Full variable domain (outside the CDR3, taken from reference TRBV7-2 and TRBJ2-2): GAGVSQSPSNKVTEKGKDVELRCDPISGHTALYWYRQSLGQGLEFLIYFQGNSAPDKSGLPSDRFSAERTGGSVSTLTIQRTQQEDSAVYLCASSLQDGELFFGEGSRLTVL.

The chain carries TRBV4-3 and TRBJ2-1, with 7 nucleotides matching TRBD2. With 0 bases clipped from V and 6 bases from J, the junction kept 2 bases outside the gene matches. Germline CDR1 and CDR2: LGHNA and YSLEER. The CDR3 contains 14 residues. As DNA, the CDR3 is TGCGCCAGCAGCCAAGAATGGGGGGGCAATGAGCAGTTCTTC. Encoded protein: CASSQEWGGNEQFF.

The chain has TRBV27 and TRBJ2-1; TRBD2 agrees at 11 bases. Losses at the gene ends were 7 bases for V and 8 bases for J; bases not matched to a gene: 4. The germline gives CDR1 MNHEY, CDR2 SMNVEV (reference sequence). The CDR3 is 13 residues long. This CDR3 reads CASIAGGGDEQFF. The CDR3 DNA reads as TGTGCCAGCATAGCGGGAGGGGGCGATGAGCAGTTCTTC.

The sample holds a few counts of this clone. J is TRBJ2-7 and V is TRBV6-1; 7 bases map to TRBD1. Germline V gene data show CDR1 as MNHNS and CDR2 as SASEGT. The CDR3 runs to 14 residues. The V and J ends lost 5 bases and 6 bases, in that order; junction bases with no gene match: 10. The CDR3 DNA sequence: TGTGCCAGCAGTCGAGACAGGGATTCGGGCGAGCAGTACTTC. Protein: CASSRDRDSGEQYF.

The chain has TRBV6-5 and TRBJ1-2, with D possibly matching TRBD1 (5 bases). The V end lost 6 bases, the J end lost 1 base, and 15 bases lay between the germline ends. The CDR3 runs to 15 residues. The germline V gene has CDR1 MNHEY and CDR2 SVGAGI. Written as DNA, the CDR3 is TGTGCCAGCAGCGGGGGGGTAGGGGATAACTATGGCTACACCTTC. The encoded protein is CASSGGVGDNYGYTF.

The chain joins TRBV6-5 to TRBJ1-5; D not resolved. The ends were cut back, 0 bases at V and 0 bases at J, with 0 bases in the middle. CDR1 is MNHEY, CDR2 SVGAGI, per germline. The CDR3 is made up of 13 amino acids. The CDR3 nucleotides read TGTGCCAGCAGTTACTCTAGCAATCAGCCCCAGCATTTT. This encodes CASSYSSNQPQHF.

This chain joins TRBV5-4 and TRBJ2-3; maybe TRBD2 (7 bases). V gave up 1 base and J gave up 4 bases, with 13 bases separating them. The germline V gene has CDR1 SGHNT and CDR2 YYREEE (reference sequence). There are 15 residues in the CDR3. CDR3: CASSLSAGAPDTQYF. The DNA for the CDR3 is TGTGCCAGCAGCTTGTCGGCGGGGGCACCAGATACGCAGTATTTT.

This chain links TRBV21-1 with TRBJ2-7; the table's D call, TRBD2, has no DNA check behind it. TRBV21-1 constitutes a pseudogene. The CDR3 is 15 amino acids. The CDR3 is CASRDETSGRDEQYF. In DNA, the CDR3 is TGTGCCAGCAGAGACGAGACTAGCGGGAGAGACGAGCAGTACTTC.

J is TRBJ2-7 and V is TRBV6-5, with D perhaps TRBD2 (6 bases). The V end lost 5 bases, the J end lost 0 bases, and 11 bases lay between the germline ends. The CDR3 length is 14 residues. Germline lookup yields CDR1 MNHEY and CDR2 SVGAGI. The CDR3 here is CASSPLAYSYEQYF. CDR3 DNA sequence: TGTGCCAGCAGTCCTCTAGCGTACTCCTACGAGCAGTACTTC.

The chain is built from TRBV28 and TRBJ2-5, with D perhaps TRBD1 or TRBD2 (5 bases each). Germline V gives CDR1 MDHEN, CDR2 SYDVKM. The V and J ends lost 7 bases and 2 bases respectively, with 17 bases between them. This CDR3 is 15 amino acids long. Here the CDR3 DNA reads TGTGCCAGCACCCCCTTGGGGGAAACGCAAGAGACCCAGTACTTC. Translated, it gives CASTPLGETQETQYF.

The chain links TRBV7-9 to TRBJ2-7; D possibly corresponds to TRBD1 (5 bases). CDR1 is SEHNR, CDR2 FQNEAQ, per germline (reference sequence). The V and J ends lost 5 bases and 3 bases respectively, with 17 bases between them. CDR3 length equals 15 residues. The CDR3 loop reads CASSLGVGSLYEQYF. In DNA, the CDR3 is TGTGCCAGCAGCCTAGGGGTAGGCAGTCTCTACGAGCAGTACTTC. The full variable domain, in which reference TRBV7-9 and TRBJ2-7 provide the parts outside the CDR3, is DTGVSQNPRHKITKRGQNVTFRCDPISEHNRLYWYRQTLGQGPEFLTYFQNEAQLEKSRLLSDRFSAERPKGSFSTLEIQRTEQGDSAMYLCASSLGVGSLYEQYFGPGTRLTVT.

There are a few counts of this clone. The chain links TRBV7-9 to TRBJ2-7; 10 bases agree with TRBD1. Unmatched junction bases numbered 2, after V lost 3 bases and J lost 3 bases. CDR1 is SEHNR and CDR2 is FQNEAQ in the germline V gene (reference sequence). The CDR3 totals 14 residues. The CDR3 region is CASSFGQGDYEQYF. The CDR3 DNA is TGTGCCAGCAGCTTCGGACAGGGGGACTACGAGCAGTACTTC.

The V gene is TRBV6-1, the J gene TRBJ2-7, with D perhaps TRBD1 (6 bases). Trimming left V 5 bases short and J 3 bases short, with 17 bases between. Germline CDR1 and CDR2: MNHNS and SASEGT. This CDR3 has 15 residues. The CDR3 region is CASSTEQGYRYEQYF. In nucleotides, the CDR3 is TGTGCCAGCAGTACCGAACAGGGATATCGCTACGAGCAGTACTTC.

This chain connects TRBV5-8 to TRBJ2-6; D remains unclear. V lost 6 bases and J lost 0, with 10 bases in between. Germline assignment: CDR1 SGHTS and CDR2 YDEGEE. The CDR3 covers 15 residues. CDR3 loop: CASTHSGSGANVLTF. In nucleotides, the CDR3 is TGTGCCAGCACTCATTCGGGCTCTGGGGCCAACGTCCTGACTTTC. Based on the CDR3 plus reference TRBV5-8 and TRBJ2-6, the full variable domain is EAGVTQSPTHLIKTRGQQATLRCSPISGHTSVYWYQQALGLGLQFLLWYDEGEERNRGNFPPRFSGRQFPNYSSELNVNALELEDSALYLCASTHSGSGANVLTFGAGSRLTVL.

This chain joins TRBV5-8 and TRBJ1-2; weak D call: TRBD1 (5 bases). Germline loops: CDR1 SGHTS, CDR2 YDEGEE. V was clipped by 3 bases and J by 2 bases, with 11 bases between them. This CDR3 has 14 residues. The CDR3, as DNA: TGTGCCAGCAGCTCTGGGACGGCGAACTATGGCTACACCTTC. This encodes CASSSGTANYGYTF.